Listed here are 26 T cell receptor beta chains from one sample, sequenced in a study of OX40 agonist ivuxolimab in advanced cancers. TCRdb keeps only in-frame clones here, not all; method: immunoSEQ multiplex PCR. Altogether about 50,000 clones are present, more than 70% being singletons, with the ten largest covering roughly 6%. This material consisted of CD4+ or CD8+ T cells sorted from blood, taken in a trial of the OX40 agonist ivuxolimab. Receptors were obtained from an adult with an advanced solid tumor such as melanoma, head and neck, liver or kidney cancer.

J is TRBJ2-4 and V is TRBV4-1; D is uncertain. Germline V CDR1 and CDR2: MGHRA, YSYEKL. Deletions cut 6 bases from V and 8 bases from J, with 14 bases between. The CDR3 is 13 amino acids. This CDR3 is CASSPAILDIQYF. In nucleotides, the CDR3 is TGCGCCAGCAGTCCGGCCATATTGGACATTCAGTACTTC.

The chain uses TRBV11-2 and TRBJ1-5, with unresolved D. Trimming removed 3 bases at V and 5 bases at J, with 17 bases between. Germline assignment: CDR1 SGHAT and CDR2 FQNNGV. The CDR3 has 16 residues. The CDR3, as DNA: TGTGCCAGCAGCTTGGTTCTGGGGTGTTTCGATCAGCCCCAGCATTTT. This gives the protein CASSLVLGCFDQPQHF.

The CDR3 DNA is TGTGCCAGCAGCTTGGTGGACAGGCATTACGAGCAGTACGTC. Its protein product is CASSLVDRHYEQYV. The rearrangement joins TRBV5-5 to TRBJ2-7; 7 bases line up with TRBD1. The CDR3 length is 14 residues. The germline V gene has CDR1 SGHKS and CDR2 YYEKEE (reference sequence). V lost 0 bases to trimming and J lost 4 bases; unmatched junction nucleotides: 4.

The chain carries TRBV28 and TRBJ2-7; D possibly uses TRBD1 or TRBD2 (5 bases each). The CDR3 is made up of 14 amino acids. CDR1 and CDR2 from the germline V gene are MDHEN and SYDVKM. Deletions cut 5 bases from V and 7 bases from J, with 18 bases between. The DNA for the CDR3 is TGTGCCAGCAGTCCCAACCGGGACCCGAGGGAGCAGTACTTC. Protein product: CASSPNRDPREQYF. The full variable domain, with the rest looked up from reference TRBV28 and TRBJ2-7, is DVKVTQSSRYLVKRTGEKVFLECVQDMDHENMFWYRQDPGLGLRLIYFSYDVKMKEKGDIPEGYSVSREKKERFSLILESASTNQTSMYLCASSPNRDPREQYFGPGTRLTVT.

The chain is built from TRBV28 and TRBJ1-2, with a tentative D call TRBD1 (5 bases). V gave up 5 bases and J gave up 0 bases, with 16 bases separating them. The CDR3 is made up of 16 amino acids. The germline V gene encodes CDR1 MDHEN and CDR2 SYDVKM. The DNA of the CDR3 is TGTGCCAGCAGTCCCCCCTGGGGGGAAGCTAACTATGGCTACACCTTC. Its protein is CASSPPWGEANYGYTF.

The rearrangement uses TRBV6-6 and TRBJ2-3; D gene unclear. V lost 2 bases and J 2 bases, leaving 8 bases between the germline ends. The CDR3 is made up of 14 amino acids. CDR1 is MNHNY and CDR2 is SVGAGI in the germline V gene (reference sequence). The CDR3 nucleotides read TGTGCCAGCAGTTACACCGTCCTCACAGATACGCAGTATTTT. This gives the protein CASSYTVLTDTQYF.

This clone was recorded once. V is TRBV10-3 and J is TRBJ1-1; tentatively, D is TRBD1 (5 bases). The CDR3 sequence is 14 residues long. Trimming removed 4 bases from V and 4 bases from J, with 13 bases in between. The germline gives CDR1 ENHRY, CDR2 SYGVKD. The CDR3 bases are TGTGCCATCAGTGTCGGGGGGACGGGCACTGAAGCTTTCTTT. Translated: CAISVGGTGTEAFF.

The chain employs TRBV7-7 and TRBJ2-7; possibly TRBD1 for D (6 bases). The ends were cut back, 5 bases at V and 0 bases at J, with 11 bases in the middle. The germline gives CDR1 SSHAT, CDR2 FNYEAQ (reference sequence). This CDR3 region has 14 residues. The DNA of the CDR3 is TGTGCCAGCAGCCCCACGGACAGCTCCTACGAGCAGTACTTC. Protein sequence: CASSPTDSSYEQYF.

V usage is TRBV7-3 and J usage is TRBJ2-7; D perhaps matches TRBD1 (6 bases). CDR3 length: 13 amino acids. Between the trimmed V and J ends, which lost 5 bases and 5 bases, there was a span of 13 bases. Per the germline V gene, CDR1 is SGHTA and CDR2 is FQGTGA. The CDR3 DNA reads TGTGCCAGCAGCCTGGGACATCCCAACGAGCAGTACTTC. It encodes CASSLGHPNEQYF. Full variable domain (remainder filled in from reference TRBV7-3 and TRBJ2-7): GAGVSQTPSNKVTEKGKYVELRCDPISGHTALYWYRQSLGQGPEFLIYFQGTGAADDSGLPNDRFFAVRPEGSVSTLKIQRTERGDSAVYLCASSLGHPNEQYFGPGTRLTVT.

The chain combines TRBV11-2 with TRBJ2-7; no definite D call. V lost 5 bases and J lost 3, with 8 bases in between. The V gene's germline CDR1 is SGHAT and CDR2 FQNNGV. CDR3 length equals 12 residues. CDR3 region: CASSQDGYEQYF. The CDR3 DNA follows: TGTGCCAGCAGCCAAGACGGCTACGAGCAGTACTTC.

CDR3 in DNA: TGCGCCAGCAGTGCGTCCCTCAGCGGGAGCCCTCCCTTGAGCTCCTACAATGAGCAGTTCTTC. Protein: CASSASLSGSPPLSSYNEQFF. The chain carries TRBV10-1 and TRBJ2-1, with TRBD2 identical over 8 bases. Germline V lookup: CDR1 WNHNN, CDR2 SYGVQD (reference sequence). The CDR3 is made up of 21 amino acids. V lost 4 bases to trimming and J lost 0 bases; unmatched junction nucleotides: 20.

About this clone: At one boundary the junction diverges from the germline segment, which might be a read error. This chain connects TRBV5-5 to TRBJ2-5; the D is unclear. CDR1 is SGHKS, CDR2 YYEKEE, per germline (reference sequence). This CDR3 is built from 15 residues. The CDR3 sequence: CASSLVDGREETQYF. CDR3 nucleotides: TGTGCCAGTAGCTTGGTGGACGGCCGTGAGGAGACCCAGTACTTC.

This clone was seen once. The rearrangement uses TRBV28 and TRBJ2-3, with D perhaps matching TRBD2 (5 bases). Per the germline V gene, CDR1 is MDHEN and CDR2 is SYDVKM. The CDR3 runs 16 residues. The V end was cut by 1 base, the J end by 0 bases, with 11 bases between. In DNA form, the CDR3 reads TGTGCCAGCAGTTTATTTATCGGGATGAGCACAGATACGCAGTATTTT. Its protein product is CASSLFIGMSTDTQYF.

The chain employs TRBV10-2 and TRBJ1-1; TRBD1 is a possible D gene (6 bases). Germline values: CDR1 WSHSY, CDR2 SAAADI. The V gene lost 6 bases and the J gene lost 4 bases, with 15 bases spanning the gap. This CDR3 comprises 14 residues. The CDR3 DNA sequence: TGCGCCAGCAGCCATCCGGGACATACCACTGAAGCTTTCTTT. Translation gives CASSHPGHTTEAFF.

This rearrangement joins TRBV2 to TRBJ1-2, with 7 bases that match TRBD1. The CDR3 totals 13 residues. With V trimmed by 4 bases and J by 5 bases, 4 bases remained unmatched. Germline-derived CDR1 and CDR2 are SNHLY and FYNNEI. The CDR3 loop is CASSADRSYGYTF. CDR3 sequence (DNA): TGTGCCAGCAGTGCGGACAGGAGTTATGGCTACACCTTC.

The chain has TRBV5-1 and TRBJ2-2, with a weak D call TRBD2 (6 bases). The CDR3 is 15 residues long. In germline, CDR1 is SGHRS, CDR2 YFSETQ. The V and J ends lost 4 bases and 4 bases respectively, with 14 bases between them. CDR3 bases: TGCGCCAGCAGCCACTCGGGCGGGGTCACCGGGGAGCTGTTTTTT. It specifies CASSHSGGVTGELFF.

The chain couples TRBV29-1 to TRBJ2-7, with D perhaps being TRBD1 or TRBD2 (5 bases each). The length of the CDR3 is 10 residues. V gave up 7 bases and J gave up 3 bases, with 7 bases separating them. The germline CDR1 and CDR2 sequences are SQVTM and ANQGSEA. In DNA, the CDR3 is TGCAGCGGAGGGGACTACGAGCAGTACTTC. It specifies CSGGDYEQYF.

The chain recombines TRBV7-3 with TRBJ1-2, with D perhaps matching TRBD1 (6 bases). Germline assignment: CDR1 SGHTA and CDR2 FQGTGA. This CDR3 region has 15 residues. V dropped 5 bases and J dropped 4 bases, with 17 bases sitting between them. CDR3 DNA sequence: TGTGCCAGCAGCCCAGGGGTGGGGGAGGCCTATGGCTACACCTTC. Translated, it gives CASSPGVGEAYGYTF.

The V call is TRBV2, the J call TRBJ2-7, with D unclear. This CDR3 contains 13 residues. The germline CDR1 and CDR2 sequences are SNHLY and FYNNEI. The germline V and J ends were trimmed by 7 bases and 5 bases, with 15 bases remaining between them. DNA of the CDR3: TGTGCCAGCACCAAAAGTCTAATCCACGAGCAGTACTTC. Its protein is CASTKSLIHEQYF.

V and J are TRBV19 and TRBJ1-1; the D is unclear. CDR1 and CDR2 from the germline V gene are LNHDA and SQIVND (reference sequence). CDR3 length: 12 residues. Trimming took 6 bases from V and 6 from J, leaving 11 bases between them. CDR3 sequence (DNA): TGTGCCAGTAGAATCAGGCCGGCTGAAGCTTTCTTT. Its protein is CASRIRPAEAFF.

This clone is a singleton in its sample. The genes are TRBV5-1 and TRBJ2-3, with TRBD1 matching 8 bases. Germline V gene data show CDR1 as SGHRS and CDR2 as YFSETQ. The CDR3 contains 15 residues. After removal of 1 base from V and 2 bases from J, the junction contained 3 bases not matched to a gene. This CDR3 is CASSLWTGHTDTQYF. The CDR3 DNA reads as TGCGCCAGCAGCTTGTGGACAGGGCACACAGATACGCAGTATTTT.

This chain connects TRBV9 to TRBJ2-1; D not resolved. CDR3 length: 14 amino acids. Germline lookup yields CDR1 SGDLS and CDR2 YYNGEE. The germline V and J ends were trimmed by 4 bases and 7 bases, with 15 bases remaining between them. CDR3 region: CASSPPWAGNEQFF. The CDR3 DNA is TGTGCCAGCAGCCCCCCTTGGGCTGGAAATGAGCAGTTCTTC.

The rearrangement uses TRBV7-9 and TRBJ2-1; D may be TRBD2 (6 bases). Trimming cost V 8 bases and J 5 bases, with 16 bases left between them. Germline-derived CDR1 and CDR2 are SEHNR and FQNEAQ (reference sequence). This CDR3 is built from 14 residues. The chain's CDR3 is CASVRLVGDNEQFF. The CDR3, as DNA: TGTGCCAGCGTCCGACTAGTGGGTGACAATGAGCAGTTCTTC.

The chain is built from TRBV21-1 and TRBJ1-5; TRBD1 is the table's D call, not checked against the DNA. TRBV21-1 is assigned pseudogene status. This CDR3 has 16 amino acids. DNA of the CDR3: TGTGCCAGGGCCCGGGGACAGTACGCCCCTCAATGGCCCCAGCATTTT. Residues: CARARGQYAPQWPQHF.

This clone was observed a single time. V is TRBV5-5 and J is TRBJ2-3; 7 bases are shared with TRBD2. Germline V gene data show CDR1 as SGHKS and CDR2 as YYEKEE (reference sequence). The CDR3 covers 14 residues. V was clipped by 0 bases and J by 6 bases; unmatched bases: 4. The CDR3 DNA reads as TGTGCCAGCAGCTTGGGGGAGGGCTCGGATACGCAGTATTTT. It specifies CASSLGEGSDTQYF.

J is TRBJ2-2 and V is TRBV9; D is unresolved. Germline assignment: CDR1 SGDLS and CDR2 YYNGEE. The CDR3 consists of 13 residues. Trimming left V 4 bases short and J 5 bases short, with 9 bases between. The CDR3 nucleotides read TGTGCCAGCAGCCCCCTGGTGACCGGGGAGCTGTTTTTT. It yields the protein CASSPLVTGELFF.